Below, 24 T cell receptor beta chains from the same sample are listed, as sequenced in a study of cytomegalovirus exposure and HLA in healthy donors. The PCR used 60 Vbeta and 13 Jbeta primers. Generated by immunoSEQ multiplex PCR, the TCRdb table keeps only in-frame clones and is missing some. The sample has around 190,000 clones; more than 65% are singletons. The sequencing sample was made of PBMCs. These receptors all stem from a woman younger than 45 in good health and CMV-seropositive.

The V and J genes are TRBV27 and TRBJ2-5; TRBD2 aligns across 10 bases. TRBJ2-7 explains the end of the DNA better; the J call may be wrong. The CDR3 extends over 14 amino acids. In germline, CDR1 is MNHEY, CDR2 SMNVEV (reference sequence). In nucleotides, the CDR3 is TGTGCCAGCAGTAGGGTAGCGGGAGGACACGAGCAGTACTTC. This gives the protein CASSRVAGGHEQYF.

This clone was detected only a few times. The chain couples TRBV5-1 to TRBJ1-1; maybe TRBD1 (6 bases). CDR3 length: 14 residues. V lost 6 bases to trimming and J lost 1 base, with 13 bases between them. CDR1 is SGHRS and CDR2 is YFSETQ in the germline V gene. The CDR3 protein is CASTRDTSNTEAFF. CDR3 bases: TGCGCCAGCACACGGGACACCTCGAACACTGAAGCTTTCTTT. The full variable domain, completed using reference TRBV5-1 and TRBJ1-1, is KAGVTQTPRYLIKTRGQQVTLSCSPISGHRSVSWYQQTPGQGLQFLFEYFSETQRNKGNFPGRFSGRQFSNSRSEMNVSTLELGDSALYLCASTRDTSNTEAFFGQGTRLTVV.

V usage is TRBV5-1 and J usage is TRBJ2-2; D not resolved. CDR3 length: 13 residues. From germline, CDR1 is SGHRS and CDR2 YFSETQ. V lost 4 bases and J 6 bases, leaving 10 bases between the germline ends. The CDR3 nucleotides are TGCGCCAGCAGCCTCCGTGGCTCCGGGGAGCTGTTTTTT. It translates to CASSLRGSGELFF. Together with reference TRBV5-1 and TRBJ2-2, the CDR3 gives the full variable domain: KAGVTQTPRYLIKTRGQQVTLSCSPISGHRSVSWYQQTPGQGLQFLFEYFSETQRNKGNFPGRFSGRQFSNSRSEMNVSTLELGDSALYLCASSLRGSGELFFGEGSRLTVL.

The genes are TRBV6-5 and TRBJ1-1, with TRBD1 matching 8 bases. Looked up from germline, CDR1 is MNHEY and CDR2 is SVGAGI. The V and J ends lost 6 bases and 5 bases, in that order; junction bases with no gene match: 8. The CDR3 sequence is 14 residues long. This CDR3 reads CASSRQGALTEAFF. DNA for the CDR3: TGTGCCAGCAGCCGCCAGGGGGCTCTGACTGAAGCTTTCTTT.

This sequence joins TRBV5-6 and TRBJ2-7; 8 bases map to TRBD1. J lost 2 bases, V lost 5 bases, and 3 bases had no gene match. Germline CDR1 and CDR2: SGHDT and YYEEEE. The CDR3 has 13 residues. CDR3 coding DNA: TGTGCCAGCAGGATGACAGGGGCCTACGAGCAGTACTTC. As protein: CASRMTGAYEQYF.

This chain uses TRBV5-4 with TRBJ2-1; 7 nucleotides line up with TRBD2. Germline CDR1 reads SGHNT; CDR2 reads YYREEE (reference sequence). This CDR3 region has 14 residues. V trimming: 2 bases; J trimming: 10 bases; junction bases outside the gene matches: 9. The CDR3 protein is CASSFERELSEQFF. CDR3 DNA sequence: TGTGCCAGCAGCTTTGAGCGGGAACTCAGCGAGCAGTTCTTC.

Here the CDR3 reads CASSEAWTPNYGYTF. CDR3 sequence (DNA): TGTGCCAGCAGTGAAGCGTGGACACCTAACTATGGCTACACCTTC. This chain links TRBV6-1 with TRBJ1-2; tentative D call: TRBD1 (5 bases). CDR1 and CDR2 from the germline V gene are MNHNS and SASEGT. CDR3 length equals 15 residues. Trimming took 0 bases from V and 0 from J, leaving 8 bases between them.

This chain uses TRBV7-9 with TRBJ2-7; 11 positions agree with TRBD1. The CDR3 sequence is 15 residues long. Per the germline V gene, CDR1 is SEHNR and CDR2 is FQNEAQ (reference sequence). V was clipped by 8 bases and J by 3 bases; unmatched bases: 9. The CDR3 protein is CASAARDRGFYEQYF. CDR3 DNA sequence: TGTGCCAGCGCCGCGAGGGACAGGGGGTTCTACGAGCAGTACTTC.

V is TRBV5-4 and J is TRBJ1-4; no reliable D call. Germline CDR1 reads SGHNT; CDR2 reads YYREEE (reference sequence). The V gene lost 0 bases and the J gene lost 7 bases, with 10 bases spanning the gap. The CDR3 covers 14 residues. Written as DNA, the CDR3 is TGTGCCAGCAGCTTGGCACCCGGTGCTGAAAAACTGTTTTTT. Translating gives CASSLAPGAEKLFF.

The V call is TRBV5-4, the J call TRBJ1-1; D is unclear. Germline V gene lookup returns CDR1 SGHNT and CDR2 YYREEE (reference sequence). V was trimmed by 3 bases and J by 7 bases, leaving 16 bases between them. The CDR3 runs to 14 residues. CDR3 coding DNA: TGTGCCAGCAGCTCCCCCTCGCTGGGCCGTGAAGCTTTCTTT. This translates into CASSSPSLGREAFF.

V usage is TRBV27 and J usage is TRBJ1-5; a possible D gene is TRBD1 (6 bases). CDR1 is MNHEY and CDR2 is SMNVEV in the germline V gene (reference sequence). V was pared by 6 bases and J by 0 bases, with 12 bases between. CDR3 length: 15 amino acids. This chain's CDR3 is CASRRDIYSNQPQHF. CDR3 DNA sequence: TGTGCCAGCAGGAGGGACATCTATAGCAATCAGCCCCAGCATTTT.

This clone was observed a single time. The gene calls are TRBV4-1 and TRBJ1-3; D is undetermined. The assigned J gene may be wrong: the sequence end matches TRBJ2-2 better. CDR1 is MGHRA, CDR2 YSYEKL, per germline. This CDR3 is 16 amino acids long. This chain's CDR3 is CASSQDPSRNTGELFF. The CDR3 DNA follows: TGCGCCAGCAGCCAAGATCCTAGTCGGAACACCGGGGAGCTGTTTTTT.

The chain is built from TRBV29-1 and TRBJ2-1, with TRBD2 identical over 13 bases. With V trimmed by 6 bases and J by 9 bases, 11 bases remained unmatched. Germline loops: CDR1 SQVTM, CDR2 ANQGSEA. There are 15 residues in the CDR3. As DNA, the CDR3 is TGCAGCGTCGACCGACTAGCGGGAGGATCTAGTGAGCAGTTCTTC. Protein product: CSVDRLAGGSSEQFF.

This clone has a handful of counts. The V call is TRBV19, the J call TRBJ1-4, with 9 nucleotides matching TRBD1. CDR1 is LNHDA and CDR2 is SQIVND in the germline V gene (reference sequence). The V segment lost 10 bases and the J segment 3 bases; nucleotides outside the gene matches: 3. This CDR3 region has 13 residues. The CDR3 reads CATRTGANEKLFF. CDR3 DNA sequence: TGTGCCACTAGGACAGGGGCTAATGAAAAACTGTTTTTT. The whole variable domain, remainder taken from reference TRBV19 and TRBJ1-4, is DGGITQSPKYLFRKEGQNVTLSCEQNLNHDAMYWYRQDPGQGLRLIYYSQIVNDFQKGDIAEGYSVSREKKESFPLTVTSAQKNPTAFYLCATRTGANEKLFFGSGTQLSVL.

J is TRBJ1-1 and V is TRBV28; a possible D gene is TRBD1 (6 bases). Per germline, CDR1 MDHEN and CDR2 SYDVKM. This CDR3 contains 14 residues. The V and J ends lost 6 bases and 7 bases respectively, with 18 bases between them. As DNA, the CDR3 is TGTGCCAGCAGCCAAACAGGGAGACGGTTTGAAGCTTTCTTT. This translates into CASSQTGRRFEAFF.

This clone was observed once. This chain connects TRBV4-2 to TRBJ2-3; 9 bases align to TRBD2. The CDR3 length is 18 residues. The junction had 12 bases not matched to a gene; V was cut back by 4 bases and J by 1 base. Germline CDR1 reads LGHNA; CDR2 reads YNFKEQ. The CDR3 bases are TGTGCCAGCAGCCGAGGGCCATGCGGACTAGCGTGCACAGATACGCAGTATTTT. This gives the protein CASSRGPCGLACTDTQYF.

This chain uses TRBV6-6 with TRBJ1-1; D call uncertain. In germline, CDR1 is MNHNY, CDR2 SVGAGI (reference sequence). The CDR3 spans 14 residues. V was clipped by 2 bases and J by 0 bases, with 7 bases between them. The CDR3 is CASSYRQVNTEAFF. CDR3 coding DNA: TGTGCCAGCAGTTACCGGCAGGTGAACACTGAAGCTTTCTTT.

J is TRBJ2-2 and V is TRBV5-1; 8 nucleotides match TRBD2. The germline gives CDR1 SGHRS, CDR2 YFSETQ. V shed 2 bases, J shed 1 base, and the junction held 7 bases outside the gene matches. The CDR3 has 17 residues. The chain's CDR3 is CASSFETLAGNTGELFF. CDR3 nucleotide sequence: TGCGCCAGCAGCTTCGAAACGCTAGCGGGGAACACCGGGGAGCTGTTTTTT. Filled out from reference TRBV5-1 and TRBJ2-2, the complete variable domain reads KAGVTQTPRYLIKTRGQQVTLSCSPISGHRSVSWYQQTPGQGLQFLFEYFSETQRNKGNFPGRFSGRQFSNSRSEMNVSTLELGDSALYLCASSFETLAGNTGELFFGEGSRLTVL.

The V gene is TRBV5-1, the J gene TRBJ2-1; 10 nucleotides line up with TRBD1. This CDR3 has 14 residues. The germline gives CDR1 SGHRS, CDR2 YFSETQ. Trimming removed 4 bases from V and 6 bases from J; junction bases left unmatched: 4. The CDR3 DNA follows: TGCGCCAGCAGCCCCGGACAGGGGGGCAATGAGCAGTTCTTC. As protein: CASSPGQGGNEQFF.

This sequence joins TRBV7-9 and TRBJ2-2, with 11 positions matching TRBD1. Looked up from germline, CDR1 is SEHNR and CDR2 is FQNEAQ (reference sequence). This CDR3 contains 15 residues. V dropped 5 bases and J dropped 6; count of bases not matched to a gene: 5. The CDR3 region has the DNA TGTGCCAGCAGCAAATCGGACAGGGGGCCCGGGGAGCTGTTTTTT. Encoded protein: CASSKSDRGPGELFF.

The chain carries TRBV28 and TRBJ2-2; 7 nucleotides agree with TRBD1. The V and J ends lost 5 bases and 5 bases, in that order; junction bases with no gene match: 8. Germline CDR1 reads MDHEN; CDR2 reads SYDVKM. CDR3 length: 15 amino acids. The CDR3 region is CASSPQGMDTGELFF. The CDR3 DNA is TGTGCCAGCAGTCCACAGGGGATGGATACCGGGGAGCTGTTTTTT.

This chain connects TRBV5-6 to TRBJ2-5; weak D call: TRBD1 (6 bases). There are 15 residues in the CDR3. V was shortened by 4 bases and J by 1 base, with 14 bases between the two germline ends. Germline V CDR1 and CDR2: SGHDT, YYEEEE. The CDR3 loop reads CASSPSYRAQETQYF. The DNA of the CDR3 is TGTGCCAGCAGCCCCTCCTACAGGGCCCAAGAGACCCAGTACTTC.

The chain uses TRBV25-1 and TRBJ2-7; 9 bases are shared with TRBD1. Germline lookup yields CDR1 MGHDK and CDR2 SYGVNS. The junction had 6 bases not matched to a gene; V was cut back by 3 bases and J by 3 bases. The CDR3 consists of 15 residues. The CDR3 bases are TGTGCCAGCAGTGACCGGGGACAGGGAAGCTACGAGCAGTACTTC. The encoded protein is CASSDRGQGSYEQYF.

V usage is TRBV5-6 and J usage is TRBJ1-1, with D possibly matching TRBD1 (6 bases). Germline V gives CDR1 SGHDT, CDR2 YYEEEE. V was clipped by 3 bases and J by 0 bases, with 9 bases between them. The CDR3 runs to 14 residues. CDR3 coding DNA: TGTGCCAGCAGCTCCGGGACACTGAACACTGAAGCTTTCTTT. The encoded protein is CASSSGTLNTEAFF.